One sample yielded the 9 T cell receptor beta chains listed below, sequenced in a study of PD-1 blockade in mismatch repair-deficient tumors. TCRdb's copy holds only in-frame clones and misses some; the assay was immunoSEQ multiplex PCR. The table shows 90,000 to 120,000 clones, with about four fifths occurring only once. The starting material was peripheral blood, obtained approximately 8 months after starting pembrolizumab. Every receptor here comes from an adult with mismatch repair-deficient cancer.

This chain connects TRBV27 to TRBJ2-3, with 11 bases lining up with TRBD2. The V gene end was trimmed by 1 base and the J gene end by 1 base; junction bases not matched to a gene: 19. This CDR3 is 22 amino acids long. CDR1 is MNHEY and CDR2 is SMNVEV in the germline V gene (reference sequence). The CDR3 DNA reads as TGTGCCAGCAGTTTATACGGTGTGCAACTAGCGGGAGTAAGGATCGGCACAGATACGCAGTATTTT. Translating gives CASSLYGVQLAGVRIGTDTQYF.

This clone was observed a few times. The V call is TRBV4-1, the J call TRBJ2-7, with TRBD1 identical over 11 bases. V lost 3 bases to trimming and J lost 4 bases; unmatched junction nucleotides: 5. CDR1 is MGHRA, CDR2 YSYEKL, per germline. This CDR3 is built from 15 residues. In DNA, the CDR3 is TGCGCCAGCAGCCAGGTGGACAGGGGGCAGTACGAGCAGTACTTC. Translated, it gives CASSQVDRGQYEQYF.

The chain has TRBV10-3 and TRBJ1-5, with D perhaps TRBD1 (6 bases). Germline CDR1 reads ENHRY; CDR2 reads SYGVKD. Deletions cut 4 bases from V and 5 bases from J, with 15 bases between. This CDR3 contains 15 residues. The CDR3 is CAISGNQGQDQPQHF. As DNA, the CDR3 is TGTGCCATCAGTGGTAATCAGGGGCAAGATCAGCCCCAGCATTTT.

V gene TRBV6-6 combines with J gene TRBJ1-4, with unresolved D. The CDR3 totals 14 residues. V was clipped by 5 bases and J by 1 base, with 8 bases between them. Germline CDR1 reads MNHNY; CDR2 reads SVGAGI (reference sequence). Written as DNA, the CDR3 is TGTGCCAGCAGTATGACGGGAACTAATGAAAAACTGTTTTTT. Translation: CASSMTGTNEKLFF.

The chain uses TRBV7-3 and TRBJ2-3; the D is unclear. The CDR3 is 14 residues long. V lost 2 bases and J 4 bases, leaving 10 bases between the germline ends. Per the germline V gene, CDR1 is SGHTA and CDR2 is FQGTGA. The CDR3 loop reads CASSLSPPPDTQYF. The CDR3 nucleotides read TGTGCCAGCAGCTTATCACCCCCCCCAGATACGCAGTATTTT.

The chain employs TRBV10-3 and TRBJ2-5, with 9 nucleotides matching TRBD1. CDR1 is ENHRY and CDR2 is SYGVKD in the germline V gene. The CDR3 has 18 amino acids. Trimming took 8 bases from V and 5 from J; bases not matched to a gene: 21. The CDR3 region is CAIAPGQGVGGSFETQYF. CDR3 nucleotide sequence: TGTGCCATCGCCCCGGGACAGGGAGTAGGCGGGTCGTTTGAGACCCAGTACTTC.

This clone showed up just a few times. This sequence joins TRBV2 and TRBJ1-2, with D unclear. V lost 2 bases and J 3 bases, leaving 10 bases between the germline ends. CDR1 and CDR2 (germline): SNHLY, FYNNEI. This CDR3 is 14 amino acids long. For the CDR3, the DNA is TGTGCCAGCAGTGAACTCCCTGGGGACTATGGCTACACCTTC. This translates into CASSELPGDYGYTF. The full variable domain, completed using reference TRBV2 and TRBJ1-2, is EPEVTQTPSHQVTQMGQEVILRCVPISNHLYFYWYRQILGQKVEFLVSFYNNEISEKSEIFDDQFSVERPDGSNFTLKIRSTKLEDSAMYFCASSELPGDYGYTFGSGTRLTVV.

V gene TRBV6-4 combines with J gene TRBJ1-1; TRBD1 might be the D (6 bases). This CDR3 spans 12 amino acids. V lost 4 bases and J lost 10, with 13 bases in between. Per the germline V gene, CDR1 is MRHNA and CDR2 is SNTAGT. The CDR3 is CASSVEAGVAFF. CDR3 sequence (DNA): TGTGCCAGCAGTGTAGAGGCAGGGGTAGCTTTCTTT.

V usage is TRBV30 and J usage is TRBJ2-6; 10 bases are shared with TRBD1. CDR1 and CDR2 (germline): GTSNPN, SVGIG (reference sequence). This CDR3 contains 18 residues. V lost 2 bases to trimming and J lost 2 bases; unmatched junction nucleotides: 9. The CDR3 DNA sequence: TGTGCCTGGAGTAACCGGGACAGGGGATCTCCTGGGGCCAACGTCCTGACTTTC. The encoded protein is CAWSNRDRGSPGANVLTF.